This T cell receptor beta chain emerged from a study of metastatic and nonmetastatic thyroid tumors. At the level of the study: Where malignant and benign thyroid patients were concerned, repertoires were compared across blood and tumor or nodule tissue. Findings and caveats of the study: Significantly higher TCR beta diversity was reportedly seen in malignant thyroid tumors than benign nodules, in blood and tumor.

Relative to its sample, this clone is medium-sized (0.01 to 0.1%). Its target is not known. TCRdb re-analyzed the PCR reads through MiXCR. The repertoire holds some 45,000 clones, roughly 12% seen once, with roughly 10% in the top ten. Patients underwent thyroid surgery, and none had received any treatment before it. The length of the CDR3 is 13 residues. V lost 5 bases and J 2 bases, leaving 10 bases between the germline ends. CDR1 is MNHNS, CDR2 SASEGT, per germline. The chain uses TRBV6-1 and TRBJ2-7; D remains ambiguous. The sequenced sample was blood. The clonotype was recovered from a male donor with papillary thyroid cancer or a benign thyroid nodule (not recorded which). Some clones in this sample may be carry-over from other donors' samples. CDR3 DNA sequence: TGTGCCAGCAGTTCCAGCACGACCTACGAGCAGTACTTC. Its protein product is CASSSSTTYEQYF.